The next 10 T cell receptor beta chains were all read from a single sample in a study of graft-versus-host responses after intestinal transplantation. Sequencing was performed with immunoSEQ multiplex PCR; in TCRdb, only in-frame clones are kept and a portion is missing. The sample has 90,000 to 150,000 clones, 80% to 95% seen once. No antigen has been assigned to these receptors. Sequencing used unstimulated CD4+ T cells sorted from spleen or lymph node cells, obtained before intestinal transplant. The receptor source for this set is a human donor who received an intestinal transplant.

This clone appeared once. The V gene is TRBV6-5, the J gene TRBJ2-3, with 7 positions matching TRBD2. The CDR3 totals 15 residues. Germline values: CDR1 MNHEY, CDR2 SVGAGI. J lost 2 bases, V lost 0 bases, and 2 bases had no gene match. Here the CDR3 reads CASSYSSGLTDTQYF. The CDR3 nucleotides are TGTGCCAGCAGTTACTCTAGCGGGCTCACAGATACGCAGTATTTT.

The chain couples TRBV14 to TRBJ2-1; D uncertain. Germline V gene sequence: CDR1 SGHDN, CDR2 FVKESK. V dropped 0 bases and J dropped 1 base, with 16 bases sitting between them. The CDR3 spans 18 residues. CDR3 DNA sequence: TGTGCCAGCAGCCAAGATTTCGCCCGTAAAATATCCTACAATGAGCAGTTCTTC. This codes for CASSQDFARKISYNEQFF.

The rearrangement joins TRBV13 to TRBJ1-3, with D unclear. Germline V CDR1 and CDR2: PRHDT, FYEKMQ (reference sequence). CDR3 length: 15 amino acids. Trimming shortened V by 1 base and J by 2 bases, and 9 bases separated the two germline ends. CDR3 amino acids: CASSLVAGAGNTIYF. Written as DNA, the CDR3 is TGTGCCAGCAGCTTAGTGGCTGGGGCTGGAAACACCATATATTTT.

In DNA form, the CDR3 reads TGTGCCAGCAGCGGGACAGTTTATCAGCCCCAGCATTTT. It yields the protein CASSGTVYQPQHF. This rearrangement joins TRBV2 to TRBJ1-5, with TRBD1 identical over 7 bases. The CDR3 has 13 amino acids. In germline, CDR1 is SNHLY, CDR2 FYNNEI. J was trimmed by 5 bases and V by 6 bases; bases with no gene match: 4.

Only one count was recorded for this clone. The genes are TRBV18 and TRBJ1-2; 7 bases are a match to TRBD1. The CDR3 is 13 amino acids. The germline gives CDR1 KGHSH, CDR2 LQKENI. With 5 bases clipped from V and 6 bases from J, the junction kept 6 bases outside the gene matches. The CDR3 DNA is TGTGCCAGCTCATCGGACAGGAACGATGGCTACACCTTC. Its protein is CASSSDRNDGYTF.

To note about this clone: Mismatch with germline at one junction end may stem from a read error. Written as DNA, the CDR3 is TGTGCCAGCTCACCAGATCACGGGTTCCCCTCCTACGAGCGGTACTTC. Amino acids: CASSPDHGFPSYERYF. The V gene is TRBV18, the J gene TRBJ2-7; D gene unclear. Germline values: CDR1 KGHSH, CDR2 LQKENI. This CDR3 has 16 amino acids. The variable domain in full, completed from reference TRBV18 and TRBJ2-7, reads NAGVMQNPRHLVRRRGQEARLRCSPMKGHSHVYWYRQLPEEGLKFMVYLQKENIIDESGMPKERFSAEFPKEGPSILRIQQVVRGDSAAYFCASSPDHGFPSYERYFGPGTRLTVT.

The chain combines TRBV18 with TRBJ1-1; weak D call: TRBD1 (5 bases). The V and J ends lost 5 bases and 1 base respectively, with 29 bases between them. Germline V gene data show CDR1 as KGHSH and CDR2 as LQKENI. The CDR3 is 20 amino acids. CDR3: CASSFFIGRGSIKTNTEAFF. In nucleotides, the CDR3 is TGTGCCAGCTCATTCTTTATCGGTAGGGGTTCAATTAAGACGAACACTGAAGCTTTCTTT.

This chain connects TRBV18 to TRBJ2-7, with TRBD2 matching over 9 bases. CDR3 length equals 16 residues. V was pared by 3 bases and J by 2 bases, with 8 bases of the junction left unmatched. Germline V gene sequence: CDR1 KGHSH, CDR2 LQKENI. CDR3 sequence reads: CASSPGGGEVAYEQYF. CDR3 DNA: TGTGCCAGCTCACCGGGCGGGGGGGAAGTAGCCTACGAGCAGTACTTC. Supplemented by reference TRBV18 and TRBJ2-7, the full variable domain reads NAGVMQNPRHLVRRRGQEARLRCSPMKGHSHVYWYRQLPEEGLKFMVYLQKENIIDESGMPKERFSAEFPKEGPSILRIQQVVRGDSAAYFCASSPGGGEVAYEQYFGPGTRLTVT.

This chain uses TRBV27 with TRBJ1-1; D is possibly TRBD1 (5 bases). V was trimmed by 3 bases and J by 4 bases, leaving 12 bases between them. Germline loops: CDR1 MNHEY, CDR2 SMNVEV (reference sequence). This CDR3 is built from 14 residues. The DNA of the CDR3 is TGTGCCAGCAGTTTCAGGGTGGGCGGCACTGAAGCTTTCTTT. Amino acids: CASSFRVGGTEAFF.

This chain links TRBV9 with TRBJ1-4, with 7 positions matching TRBD1. The germline gives CDR1 SGDLS, CDR2 YYNGEE. J lost 6 bases, V lost 3 bases, and 11 bases had no gene match. The CDR3 runs to 16 residues. The CDR3 region is CASSDLGRGRDEKLFF. In DNA, the CDR3 is TGTGCCAGCAGCGACCTTGGGAGGGGGCGGGATGAAAAACTGTTTTTT.